Presented here are 16 T cell receptor beta chains from one specimen sequenced in a study of shared clonotypes between healthy human individuals. The data were produced by immunoSEQ multiplex PCR, yet TCRdb's version contains in-frame clones alone and is incomplete. The sample records roughly 1,000,000 clones, approximately 80% being singletons. Sequences were obtained from memory CD4+ T cells from PBMCs. Subset specified: CD45RA-negative fraction. The receptor set was obtained from a man in his late teens or twenties in good health. Some clones in this sample may be carry-over from other donors' samples.

Only a few counts were recorded for this clone. V usage is TRBV4-3 and J usage is TRBJ1-1; a weak D match, TRBD1 (6 bases). The CDR3 is 15 residues long. The germline CDR1 and CDR2 sequences are LGHNA and YSLEER. The V end was cut by 0 bases, the J end by 3 bases, with 11 bases between. CDR3: CASSQEGGLYTEAFF. The CDR3 DNA is TGCGCCAGCAGCCAAGAAGGGGGACTGTACACTGAAGCTTTCTTT.

This clone has more than one count but fewer than ten. This rearrangement joins TRBV2 to TRBJ2-1; D not resolved. V gave up 8 bases and J gave up 3 bases, with 11 bases separating them. CDR1 SNHLY and CDR2 FYNNEI come from the germline V gene. This CDR3 has 13 residues. CDR3 in DNA: TGTGCCAGCGGGCGGCTAAGCTACAATGAGCAGTTCTTC. Translation gives CASGRLSYNEQFF.

Concerning this clone: The same CDR3 arises from other DNA sequences in this sample as well. The rearrangement links TRBV5-1 to TRBJ2-2; D not certain. The CDR3 sequence is 13 residues long. V lost 0 bases to trimming and J lost 4 bases, with 4 bases between them. Germline V gives CDR1 SGHRS, CDR2 YFSETQ. The DNA for the CDR3 is TGCGCCAGCAGCTTGGATGGCACCGGGGAGCTGTTTTTT. Translated: CASSLDGTGELFF.

This chain links TRBV27 with TRBJ1-1, with D perhaps matching TRBD1 (6 bases). The CDR3 totals 14 residues. Germline-derived CDR1 and CDR2 are MNHEY and SMNVEV (reference sequence). The ends were cut back, 4 bases at V and 7 bases at J, with 16 bases in the middle. In DNA form, the CDR3 reads TGTGCCAGCAGTTCCAGAGTCGGGGGCGATGAAGCTTTCTTT. Its protein is CASSSRVGGDEAFF.

The chain uses TRBV27 and TRBJ2-3; D remains ambiguous. The length of the CDR3 is 14 residues. V was cut by 5 bases and J by 5 bases, with 14 bases left in between. CDR1 and CDR2 (germline): MNHEY, SMNVEV (reference sequence). The CDR3 DNA follows: TGTGCCAGCAGTGCCGAGCATGGGCTAGATACGCAGTATTTT. Residues: CASSAEHGLDTQYF.

Of note for this clone: With a much larger clone just one base away, this may be a read error. This chain uses TRBV5-1 with TRBJ1-2; TRBD1 matches at 10 bases. The CDR3 is made up of 15 amino acids. The germline gives CDR1 SGHRS, CDR2 YFSETQ. The CDR3 DNA is TGCGCCAGCAGCTTCGGGACAGGGGTTAACAATGGCTACACCTTC. Residues: CASSFGTGVNNGYTF.

Concerning this clone: Within the sample, other DNA sequences also encode this same CDR3. The chain couples TRBV5-6 to TRBJ2-3; no clear D. The V and J ends lost 0 bases and 5 bases respectively, with 7 bases between them. This CDR3 is 13 amino acids long. Per the germline V gene, CDR1 is SGHDT and CDR2 is YYEEEE. The CDR3 bases are TGTGCCAGCAGCTTGGGGTCGGGAGATACGCAGTATTTT. Encoded protein: CASSLGSGDTQYF.

This chain connects TRBV5-1 to TRBJ2-1, with D possibly matching TRBD1 (6 bases). Deletions cut 4 bases from V and 0 bases from J, with 17 bases between. Germline V lookup: CDR1 SGHRS, CDR2 YFSETQ. CDR3 length: 17 amino acids. DNA of the CDR3: TGCGCCAGCAGCCCCGGACCCCAGGGGAGCTCCTACAATGAGCAGTTCTTC. Translation: CASSPGPQGSSYNEQFF.

The sample holds one count of this clone. The rearrangement uses TRBV9 and TRBJ2-1; possibly TRBD2 for D (5 bases). Trimming cost V 2 bases and J 10 bases, with 13 bases left between them. Germline V gene data show CDR1 as SGDLS and CDR2 as YYNGEE. The CDR3 loop spans 13 amino acids. The CDR3 DNA follows: TGTGCCAGCAGCGTCTTTGAGGGAGTCGAGCAGTTCTTC. It yields the protein CASSVFEGVEQFF.

The chain is built from TRBV5-1 and TRBJ2-5; D assignment may be TRBD1 or TRBD2 (6 bases each). There are 15 residues in the CDR3. The germline V gene has CDR1 SGHRS and CDR2 YFSETQ. The V and J ends lost 4 bases and 2 bases respectively, with 15 bases between them. The DNA for the CDR3 is TGCGCCAGCAGCGATCCCGGGGGCGGGCAAGAGACCCAGTACTTC. The encoded protein is CASSDPGGGQETQYF.

The chain uses TRBV7-3 and TRBJ2-3; maybe TRBD1 (6 bases). CDR3 length: 17 residues. V was cut by 1 base and J by 4 bases, with 18 bases left in between. Germline loops: CDR1 SGHTA, CDR2 FQGTGA. The CDR3 DNA is TGTGCCAGCAGCTTAATGGAGAGCGGTTCAGGGGCAGATACGCAGTATTTT. This encodes CASSLMESGSGADTQYF.

The chain joins TRBV5-4 to TRBJ2-3; 7 bases map to TRBD1. This CDR3 has 16 residues. CDR1 SGHNT and CDR2 YYREEE come from the germline V gene (reference sequence). V was clipped by 4 bases and J by 2 bases; unmatched bases: 10. Here the CDR3 DNA reads TGTGCCAGCAGCCCGGGGATCCAGGGGGTCACAGATACGCAGTATTTT. Amino acid sequence: CASSPGIQGVTDTQYF. The full variable domain, with the rest looked up from reference TRBV5-4 and TRBJ2-3, is ETGVTQSPTHLIKTRGQQVTLRCSSQSGHNTVSWYQQALGQGPQFIFQYYREEENGRGNFPPRFSGLQFPNYSSELNVNALELDDSALYLCASSPGIQGVTDTQYFGPGTRLTVL.

CDR3 coding DNA: TGTGCCATCAGTGAGACACTAGCGTTGACCTACGAGCAGTACTTC. Amino acids: CAISETLALTYEQYF. The V gene is TRBV10-3, the J gene TRBJ2-7, with 7 nucleotides matching TRBD2. In germline, CDR1 is ENHRY, CDR2 SYGVKD. Germline trimming cut 2 bases from V and 2 bases from J; bases unmatched to any gene: 6. There are 15 residues in the CDR3.

V and J are TRBV6-1 and TRBJ1-2; D is undetermined. The CDR3 loop spans 12 amino acids. Trimming stripped 7 bases from V and 4 bases from J, with 10 bases between. Germline CDR1 and CDR2: MNHNS and SASEGT. The CDR3 region is CASNPDGYGYTF. The CDR3 bases are TGTGCCAGCAACCCTGACGGCTATGGCTACACCTTC.

Only one count was recorded for this clone. This rearrangement joins TRBV5-8 to TRBJ2-3, with 13 bases identical to TRBD2. V was clipped by 3 bases and J by 4 bases; unmatched bases: 5. Looked up from germline, CDR1 is SGHTS and CDR2 is YDEGEE. CDR3 size: 16 residues. CDR3 coding DNA: TGTGCCAGCAGCTCGGGACTAGCGGGAAGAGCAGATACGCAGTATTTT. Its translation is CASSSGLAGRADTQYF.

As for this clone: Other nucleotide sequences from this sample produce the same CDR3. V gene TRBV28 combines with J gene TRBJ1-2; 12 bases align to TRBD1. J was trimmed by 8 bases and V by 5 bases; bases with no gene match: 9. This CDR3 contains 15 residues. Germline CDR1 MDHEN, CDR2 SYDVKM. CDR3 region: CASSLPGTGGRGYTF. The CDR3 DNA reads as TGTGCCAGCAGTCTGCCCGGGACAGGGGGCCGCGGCTACACCTTC.